These 18 T cell receptor beta chains originate from one sample sequenced in a study of T cells after posttransplantation cyclophosphamide. Clones were read by immunoSEQ multiplex PCR, and TCRdb kept only the in-frame ones, dropping some. This sample has some 15,000 clones, each found more than once. Busulfan-fludarabine conditioning, marrow transplant, and cyclophosphamide on days +3 and +4 were administered. The sequencing used PBMCs, collected after allogeneic stem cell transplant with posttransplant cyclophosphamide. The receptors originated from a female patient aged 40 to 55 who received an allogeneic stem cell transplant from an unrelated donor, was CMV-positive, and had acute GVHD only. The graft donor may have given rise to some T cells.

This clone has a count of ten or more. This chain joins TRBV28 and TRBJ1-3; no clear D. Trimming removed 3 bases at V and 8 bases at J, with 11 bases between. This CDR3 is built from 13 residues. The germline V gene has CDR1 MDHEN and CDR2 SYDVKM. The CDR3 sequence: CASSFTRTYTIYF. CDR3 bases: TGTGCCAGCAGTTTCACCCGAACTTACACCATATATTTT.

J is TRBJ2-5 and V is TRBV7-6; D is undetermined. The CDR3 totals 11 residues. Germline loops: CDR1 SGHVS, CDR2 FNYEAQ. The ends were cut back, 5 bases at V and 5 bases at J, with 6 bases in the middle. In DNA, the CDR3 is TGTGCCAGCAGCGGGCAGGAGACCCAGTACTTC. It translates to CASSGQETQYF.

The table lists this clone with many counts. This chain links TRBV4-1 with TRBJ1-3; D remains unclear. V lost 1 base and J lost 2, with 12 bases in between. This CDR3 region has 16 residues. Germline lookup yields CDR1 MGHRA and CDR2 YSYEKL. The CDR3, as DNA: TGCGCCAGCAGCCAAGCGCCCAGAGGGCCTGGAAACACCATATATTTT. This encodes CASSQAPRGPGNTIYF.

This clone came up many times. This sequence joins TRBV6-6 and TRBJ2-7, with TRBD2 matching over 7 bases. Per germline, CDR1 MNHNY and CDR2 SVGAGI (reference sequence). The CDR3 totals 13 residues. V lost 5 bases and J lost 6; bases outside the gene matches: 7. The CDR3 region is CASSPGREVEQYV. In nucleotides, the CDR3 is TGTGCCAGCAGTCCGGGCCGGGAGGTCGAGCAGTACGTC.

The sample holds many counts of this clone. V and J are TRBV5-5 and TRBJ2-1; 11 bases match TRBD2. The CDR3 has 17 amino acids. Per germline, CDR1 SGHKS and CDR2 YYEKEE (reference sequence). J lost 8 bases, V lost 0 bases, and 10 bases had no gene match. CDR3 sequence (DNA): TGTGCCAGCAGCTTGGATGGTAGCGGGAGGGCTTACGATGAGCAGTTCTTC. As protein: CASSLDGSGRAYDEQFF.

In its sample, this clone was seen many times. The chain links TRBV25-1 to TRBJ2-3, with 7 positions matching TRBD2. The CDR3 loop spans 13 amino acids. Germline CDR1 MGHDK, CDR2 SYGVNS. V trimming: 1 base; J trimming: 9 bases; junction bases outside the gene matches: 4. CDR3 protein: CASSEWWGGTQYF. CDR3 nucleotides: TGTGCCAGCAGTGAATGGTGGGGAGGGACGCAGTATTTT.

This clone was recorded many times. The chain has TRBV27 and TRBJ2-5, with D hard to call. CDR1 is MNHEY and CDR2 is SMNVEV in the germline V gene (reference sequence). The V and J ends lost 5 bases and 4 bases respectively, with 8 bases between them. This CDR3 is built from 12 residues. CDR3 loop: CASSPSPETQYF. Here the CDR3 DNA reads TGTGCCAGCAGTCCGTCTCCAGAGACCCAGTACTTC.

This clone appeared many times. The chain links TRBV5-4 to TRBJ2-5; the D gene is possibly TRBD1 (7 bases). There are 18 residues in the CDR3. The ends were cut back, 0 bases at V and 5 bases at J, with 23 bases in the middle. CDR1 and CDR2 from the germline V gene are SGHNT and YYREEE (reference sequence). The CDR3 reads CASSLERSWQGGRETQYF. Here the CDR3 DNA reads TGTGCCAGCAGCTTGGAGAGGTCCTGGCAGGGGGGTCGGGAGACCCAGTACTTC.

This clone was found many times. This chain joins TRBV21-1 and TRBJ2-5; the DNA was not compared with TRBD2, the D call given in the table. TRBV21-1 is listed as a pseudogene. There are 13 residues in the CDR3. For the CDR3, the DNA is TGTGCCAGCAGCCTAGCGGACCAAGAGACCCAGTACTTC. This translates into CASSLADQETQYF.

The table lists this clone with many counts. V usage is TRBV9 and J usage is TRBJ2-5, with D unclear. The CDR3 loop spans 14 amino acids. V was clipped by 0 bases and J by 7 bases, with 13 bases between them. Germline V gives CDR1 SGDLS, CDR2 YYNGEE. Written as DNA, the CDR3 is TGTGCCAGCAGCGTAGCACTGTCCCTTGGGACCCAGTACTTC. Its protein product is CASSVALSLGTQYF. The entire variable domain, with the rest obtained from reference TRBV9 and TRBJ2-5, is as follows: DSGVTQTPKHLITATGQRVTLRCSPRSGDLSVYWYQQSLDQGLQFLIQYYNGEERAKGNILERFSAQQFPDLHSELNLSSLELGDSALYFCASSVALSLGTQYFGPGTRLLVL.

This clone came up many times. The J gene is TRBJ1-2, the V gene TRBV10-2; possibly TRBD1 for D (5 bases). V dropped 4 bases and J dropped 5 bases, with 17 bases sitting between them. The CDR3 extends over 15 amino acids. The V gene's germline CDR1 is WSHSY and CDR2 SAAADI. In DNA, the CDR3 is TGCGCCAGCAGTGCCCGGGCAGGGTTGAGTTATGGCTACACCTTC. This encodes CASSARAGLSYGYTF.

In its sample, this clone was seen many times. The chain employs TRBV29-1 and TRBJ2-1, with 7 bases identical to TRBD2. CDR3 length equals 15 residues. V shed 3 bases, J shed 3 bases, and the junction held 8 bases outside the gene matches. Germline lookup yields CDR1 SQVTM and CDR2 ANQGSEA. The CDR3 region has the DNA TGCAGCGTTGAGCTAGCGGCAGGGCTCTACAATGAGCAGTTCTTC. Translating gives CSVELAAGLYNEQFF.

Many counts were recorded for this clone. The chain links TRBV6-1 to TRBJ2-4; D is unclear. Looked up from germline, CDR1 is MNHNS and CDR2 is SASEGT. This CDR3 region has 14 residues. Trimming took 7 bases from V and 0 from J, leaving 10 bases between them. CDR3 in amino acids: CASNDFIAKNIQYF. The CDR3, as DNA: TGTGCCAGCAACGACTTCATAGCCAAAAACATTCAGTACTTC.

This clone occurred many times. The V and J genes are TRBV5-1 and TRBJ2-1; 11 bases align to TRBD2. Germline V gene lookup returns CDR1 SGHRS and CDR2 YFSETQ. Trimming at V came to 4 bases and at J to 7 bases, leaving 4 bases not matched to a gene. This CDR3 is built from 14 residues. CDR3 coding DNA: TGCGCCAGCAGCCCGGGACTAGCGGTAAATGAGCAGTTCTTC. Translating it yields CASSPGLAVNEQFF.

The table lists this clone with many counts. V and J are TRBV7-8 and TRBJ2-7; D unclear. CDR1 is SGHVS and CDR2 is FQNEAQ in the germline V gene. V shed 1 base and J shed 0 bases, with 10 bases lying between them. The CDR3 sequence is 15 residues long. CDR3 protein: CASSLVFGDSYEQYF. DNA for the CDR3: TGTGCCAGCAGCTTAGTCTTCGGTGACTCCTACGAGCAGTACTTC. Full variable domain (remainder filled in from reference TRBV7-8 and TRBJ2-7): GAGVSQSPRYKVAKRGQDVALRCDPISGHVSLFWYQQALGQGPEFLTYFQNEAQLDKSGLPSDRFFAERPEGSVSTLKIQRTQQEDSAVYLCASSLVFGDSYEQYFGPGTRLTVT.

This clone showed up many times. The chain couples TRBV5-6 to TRBJ2-1; TRBD1 agrees at 11 bases. This CDR3 contains 15 residues. V was pared by 2 bases and J by 3 bases, with 1 base of the junction left unmatched. Germline-derived CDR1 and CDR2 are SGHDT and YYEEEE. CDR3 nucleotides: TGTGCCAGCAGCTTCGGGACAGGGGGCTACAATGAGCAGTTCTTC. Residues: CASSFGTGGYNEQFF.

Only a few counts were recorded for this clone. This chain uses TRBV29-1 with TRBJ2-5; the match to TRBD2 covers 8 bases. The CDR3 sequence is 15 residues long. Trimming took 4 bases from V and 5 from J; bases not matched to a gene: 12. From germline, CDR1 is SQVTM and CDR2 ANQGSEA. CDR3 nucleotides: TGCAGCGTTGGGGCGGGGGGTGTTAGGAGGGAGACCCAGTACTTC. This sequence encodes CSVGAGGVRRETQYF. The full variable domain, with the rest looked up from reference TRBV29-1 and TRBJ2-5, is SAVISQKPSRDICQRGTSLTIQCQVDSQVTMMFWYRQQPGQSLTLIATANQGSEATYESGFVIDKFPISRPNLTFSTLTVSNMSPEDSSIYLCSVGAGGVRRETQYFGPGTRLLVL.

This clone has ten or more counts. This CDR3 is CASLPLPGETQYF. CDR3 sequence (DNA): TGTGCCAGCTTACCTCTACCCGGAGAGACCCAGTACTTC. The chain recombines TRBV6-1 with TRBJ2-5; no definite D call. The V end was cut by 8 bases, the J end by 4 bases, with 14 bases between. Germline V lookup: CDR1 MNHNS, CDR2 SASEGT. The CDR3 consists of 13 residues.